Following are 11 T cell receptor beta chains from one sample sequenced in a study of identical twins. TCRdb re-called the 5' RACE reads through MiXCR, storing one row per CDR3 protein. Among roughly 720,000 distinct CDR3 sequences listed, 15% to 20% were seen once. This sample also belongs to another study, concerning T cells expressing NK-cell markers.

Sequenced sample: PBMCs. These receptors were collected from a woman between 18 and 30 years old in good health.

This clonotype occurred a few times. The chain combines TRBV7-8 with TRBJ2-3, with D uncertain. CDR1 SGHVS and CDR2 FQNEAQ come from the germline V gene. This CDR3 is built from 14 residues. V was shortened by 3 bases and J by 2 bases, with 9 bases between the two germline ends. The CDR3 reads CASSFPRTTDTQYF. The CDR3 bases are TGTGCCAGCAGCTTCCCCAGGACCACAGATACGCAGTATTTT.

This sequence joins TRBV5-1 and TRBJ2-7; no reliable D call. V gave up 3 bases and J gave up 6 bases, with 10 bases separating them. The CDR3 consists of 12 residues. Germline loops: CDR1 SGHRS, CDR2 YFSETQ. The CDR3 DNA reads as TGCGCCAGCAGCTCAAAAAGGTCCGAGCAGTACTTC. It yields the protein CASSSKRSEQYF.

This chain links TRBV5-6 with TRBJ1-2; TRBD1 agrees at 9 bases. This CDR3 region has 15 residues. Germline V gives CDR1 SGHDT, CDR2 YYEEEE. V dropped 3 bases and J dropped 5; count of bases not matched to a gene: 8. The CDR3: CASSWRDRATYGYTF. The CDR3, as DNA: TGTGCCAGCAGCTGGAGGGACAGGGCTACGTATGGCTACACCTTC.

The chain joins TRBV6-5 to TRBJ1-1; D may be TRBD1 (5 bases). V was pared by 4 bases and J by 2 bases, with 11 bases between. This CDR3 is 14 amino acids long. Germline CDR1 and CDR2: MNHEY and SVGAGI. CDR3 bases: TGTGCCAGCAGTTTCCGACAGTATAACACTGAAGCTTTCTTT. It specifies CASSFRQYNTEAFF.

J is TRBJ2-6 and V is TRBV18; D may match TRBD1 or TRBD2 (5 bases each). The V gene's germline CDR1 is KGHSH and CDR2 LQKENI. The CDR3 extends over 18 amino acids. Trimming took off 3 bases at V and 0 bases at J, with 15 bases between the two ends. As DNA, the CDR3 is TGTGCCAGCTCACCTTTGACAGAGAGGGTCTCTGGGGCCAACGTCCTGACTTTC. It encodes CASSPLTERVSGANVLTF.

The rearrangement joins TRBV6-1 to TRBJ2-3, with D uncertain. CDR3 length: 14 residues. Germline V gives CDR1 MNHNS, CDR2 SASEGT. Trimming left V 6 bases short and J 2 bases short, with 12 bases between. CDR3 protein: CASRLLFDTDTQYF. The CDR3 DNA is TGTGCCAGCAGACTCCTGTTCGACACAGATACGCAGTATTTT.

The V gene is TRBV6-5, the J gene TRBJ1-5; perhaps TRBD1 as D (5 bases). Germline loops: CDR1 MNHEY, CDR2 SVGAGI. The CDR3 extends over 15 amino acids. V was shortened by 4 bases and J by 7 bases, with 17 bases between the two germline ends. This CDR3 reads CASSSGANGAQPQHF. CDR3 bases: TGTGCCAGCAGTTCCGGGGCCAACGGGGCGCAGCCCCAGCATTTT.

The chain links TRBV6-5 to TRBJ2-7; D is perhaps TRBD1 (6 bases). This CDR3 spans 12 amino acids. CDR1 and CDR2 from the germline V gene are MNHEY and SVGAGI. Trimming cost V 6 bases and J 5 bases, with 11 bases left between them. The CDR3 loop is CASRTTGHEQYF. The CDR3 nucleotides are TGTGCCAGCAGGACAACAGGGCACGAGCAGTACTTC.

This clonotype was seen more than once but under ten times. V usage is TRBV20-1 and J usage is TRBJ1-2, with D perhaps TRBD1 (6 bases). Germline-derived CDR1 and CDR2 are DFQATT and SNEGSKA (reference sequence). This CDR3 is 13 amino acids long. V was cut by 6 bases and J by 7 bases, with 18 bases left in between. CDR3 protein: CSARRYTGPGYTF. In DNA form, the CDR3 reads TGCAGTGCGAGACGCTATACAGGGCCTGGCTACACCTTC.

V and J are TRBV6-2 or TRBV6-3 and TRBJ2-1, with a possible D match to TRBD2 (6 bases). The germline V and J ends were trimmed by 2 bases and 2 bases, with 10 bases remaining between them. The length of the CDR3 is 15 residues. Germline V gene data show CDR1 as MNHEY and CDR2 as SVGEGT. CDR3 sequence: CASSYRLATYNEQFF. In DNA, the CDR3 is TGTGCCAGCAGTTACAGGCTAGCGACCTACAATGAGCAGTTCTTC.

The chain's CDR3 is CSARSGLAGYTGELFF. The CDR3 bases are TGCAGTGCTAGAAGTGGACTAGCGGGTTACACCGGGGAGCTGTTTTTT. This chain joins TRBV20-1 and TRBJ2-2; TRBD2 agrees at 11 bases. CDR1 is DFQATT, CDR2 SNEGSKA, per germline (reference sequence). Germline trimming cut 2 bases from V and 3 bases from J; bases unmatched to any gene: 5. This CDR3 is built from 16 residues.